The 27 T cell receptor beta chains below all came from one sample that was sequenced in a study of blood T cell repertoires in COVID-19. Sequenced by immunoSEQ multiplex PCR; TCRdb stores in-frame clones only, minus some. Seen here are fewer than 200,000 clones, roughly 90% observed once, and the top ten hold about 3.9%. The specimen was peripheral blood. The receptors come from a woman aged 60-70 years who had recovered from COVID-19.

V is TRBV5-1 and J is TRBJ2-3; no reliable D call. The V gene's germline CDR1 is SGHRS and CDR2 YFSETQ. The CDR3 runs to 15 residues. V was trimmed by 2 bases and J by 2 bases, leaving 12 bases between them. The CDR3 is CASSFGDTYTDTQYF. DNA for the CDR3: TGCGCCAGCAGCTTCGGTGACACCTACACAGATACGCAGTATTTT.

The CDR3 is CASSLTGESYNEQFF. As DNA, the CDR3 is TGTGCCAGCAGCCTTACAGGGGAGTCCTACAATGAGCAGTTCTTC. The chain joins TRBV5-5 to TRBJ2-1, with 7 bases matching TRBD1. There are 15 residues in the CDR3. Germline CDR1 is SGHKS and CDR2 is YYEKEE (reference sequence). Losses at the gene ends were 4 bases for V and 1 base for J; bases not matched to a gene: 5. The variable domain in full, with the rest retrieved from reference TRBV5-5 and TRBJ2-1, is DAGVTQSPTHLIKTRGQQVTLRCSPISGHKSVSWYQQVLGQGPQFIFQYYEKEERGRGNFPDRFSARQFPNYSSELNVNALLLGDSALYLCASSLTGESYNEQFFGPGTRLTVL.

This sequence joins TRBV6-5 and TRBJ2-3; D gene unclear. The CDR3 extends over 13 amino acids. The germline CDR1 and CDR2 sequences are MNHEY and SVGAGI. V lost 2 bases and J lost 3, with 6 bases in between. Here the CDR3 reads CASSYLGTDTQYF. The CDR3 nucleotides read TGTGCCAGCAGTTACCTCGGTACAGATACGCAGTATTTT.

The chain couples TRBV9 to TRBJ2-2, with D maybe TRBD1 (6 bases). The CDR3 contains 17 residues. V shed 0 bases and J shed 3 bases, with 15 bases lying between them. Germline-derived CDR1 and CDR2 are SGDLS and YYNGEE. The CDR3, as DNA: TGTGCCAGCAGCGTAGCTCAGGGGCGGGTCCACACCGGGGAGCTGTTTTTT. Its protein is CASSVAQGRVHTGELFF.

The chain combines TRBV18 with TRBJ1-5; no reliable D call. Germline values: CDR1 KGHSH, CDR2 LQKENI. The CDR3 sequence is 13 residues long. The V gene lost 2 bases and the J gene lost 1 base, with 3 bases spanning the gap. This CDR3 is CASSPSSNQPQHF. CDR3 DNA: TGTGCCAGCTCACCATCGAGCAATCAGCCCCAGCATTTT.

The rearrangement links TRBV6-6 to TRBJ1-1; D is unclear. V gave up 8 bases and J gave up 4 bases, with 11 bases separating them. CDR1 MNHNY and CDR2 SVGAGI come from the germline V gene (reference sequence). The CDR3 is made up of 12 amino acids. This CDR3 reads CASGGLVTEAFF. The CDR3 coding sequence is TGTGCCAGCGGCGGTTTGGTCACTGAAGCTTTCTTT.

Comment on this clone: At one end, the junction sequence differs from germline, possibly due to a read error. The rearrangement links TRBV6-1 to TRBJ2-1; TRBD1 is a possible D gene (6 bases). Germline V gene sequence: CDR1 MNHNS, CDR2 SASEGT. The CDR3 has 15 amino acids. CDR3 sequence (DNA): TGTGCCAGCAGGGAAGGTTCAGGGACATACAATGAGCAGTTCTTC. As protein: CASREGSGTYNEQFF.

This clone appeared a few times. V usage is TRBV27 and J usage is TRBJ2-2; 7 bases fit TRBD2. With V trimmed by 2 bases and J by 3 bases, 12 bases remained unmatched. Per the germline V gene, CDR1 is MNHEY and CDR2 is SMNVEV (reference sequence). CDR3 length: 18 residues. The CDR3 sequence is CASSLIRLASSDTGELFF. The DNA of the CDR3 is TGTGCCAGCAGTTTAATCCGACTAGCCTCTTCAGACACCGGGGAGCTGTTTTTT.

This clone occurred a few times. This rearrangement joins TRBV11-3 to TRBJ2-3, with D possibly TRBD1 on 6 matching bases. Deletions cut 6 bases from V and 5 bases from J, with 12 bases between. Germline V gene sequence: CDR1 SGHNT, CDR2 YENEEA. This CDR3 contains 13 residues. For the CDR3, the DNA is TGTGCCAGCAGTACAGGGCCGGGAGATACGCAGTATTTT. This codes for CASSTGPGDTQYF.

The CDR3: CASSQEARAFF. The CDR3 region has the DNA TGTGCCAGCAGCCAAGAGGCGAGGGCTTTCTTT. This chain joins TRBV3-1 (or the pseudogene TRBV3-2) and TRBJ1-1, with no clear D. Germline V gene data show CDR1 as LGHDT and CDR2 as YNNKEL (reference sequence). The CDR3 runs to 11 residues. V was shortened by 0 bases and J by 11 bases, with 7 bases between the two germline ends.

V usage is TRBV4-3 and J usage is TRBJ1-3; TRBD1 might be the D (6 bases). Trimming removed 0 bases from V and 0 bases from J, with 24 bases in between. Germline lookup yields CDR1 LGHNA and CDR2 YSLEER. This CDR3 is built from 21 residues. CDR3 DNA: TGCGCCAGCAGCCAAGATACTTTGGGACAAGGCCTCCTGAGCTCTGGAAACACCATATATTTT. This codes for CASSQDTLGQGLLSSGNTIYF.

The rearrangement links TRBV6-5 to TRBJ2-7; 11 nucleotides match TRBD1. The length of the CDR3 is 13 residues. Germline lookup yields CDR1 MNHEY and CDR2 SVGAGI. J gave up 3 bases and V 8 bases, and 3 bases lay outside the gene matches. DNA of the CDR3: TGTGCCAGCGGACAGGGGGCGAACTACGAGCAGTACTTC. It encodes CASGQGANYEQYF.

The chain carries TRBV12-5 and TRBJ1-1; perhaps TRBD1 as D (6 bases). The CDR3 totals 13 residues. Germline CDR1 and CDR2: LGHNT and FRNRAP. Trimming took off 2 bases at V and 3 bases at J, with 7 bases between the two ends. In DNA, the CDR3 is TGTGCTAGTGGTTTGCAGGGGCACACTGAAGCTTTCTTT. Its protein is CASGLQGHTEAFF. The full variable domain, in which reference TRBV12-5 and TRBJ1-1 provide the parts outside the CDR3, is DARVTQTPRHKVTEMGQEVTMRCQPILGHNTVFWYRQTMMQGLELLAYFRNRAPLDDSGMPKDRFSAEMPDATLATLKIQPSEPRDSAVYFCASGLQGHTEAFFGQGTRLTVV.

The gene calls are TRBV5-1 and TRBJ1-1; TRBD1 is a possible D gene (5 bases). Germline lookup yields CDR1 SGHRS and CDR2 YFSETQ. CDR3 length equals 15 residues. V dropped 3 bases and J dropped 6 bases, with 18 bases sitting between them. DNA for the CDR3: TGCGCCAGCAGCTCTCGGGGGGGTGACGGCGCTGAAGCTTTCTTT. This gives the protein CASSSRGGDGAEAFF.

The rearrangement uses TRBV5-1 and TRBJ1-3, with 8 bases aligning to TRBD1. The CDR3 is 16 amino acids. The V gene end was trimmed by 4 bases and the J gene end by 3 bases; junction bases not matched to a gene: 9. CDR1 is SGHRS, CDR2 YFSETQ, per germline. The CDR3 DNA follows: TGCGCCAGCAGCAGAGAGGGACAGGTGTTTGGAAACACCATATATTTT. This gives the protein CASSREGQVFGNTIYF.

The chain couples TRBV5-1 to TRBJ2-1, with TRBD2 identical over 7 bases. The V gene's germline CDR1 is SGHRS and CDR2 YFSETQ. Unmatched junction bases numbered 10, after V lost 4 bases and J lost 6 bases. This CDR3 comprises 15 residues. The chain's CDR3 is CASSPSSGTPNEQFF. The CDR3 DNA reads as TGCGCCAGCAGCCCTAGCAGCGGGACCCCCAATGAGCAGTTCTTC.

V usage is TRBV5-6 and J usage is TRBJ2-5; the D is unclear. Trimming took off 4 bases at V and 5 bases at J, with 15 bases between the two ends. CDR1 is SGHDT and CDR2 is YYEEEE in the germline V gene. The CDR3 extends over 14 amino acids. The CDR3 DNA follows: TGTGCCAGCAGCCCCCCCATCCGGTCGGAGACCCAGTACTTC. It translates to CASSPPIRSETQYF.

The rearrangement uses TRBV10-3 and TRBJ2-2; TRBD1 might be the D (5 bases). The CDR3 is made up of 14 amino acids. From germline, CDR1 is ENHRY and CDR2 SYGVKD. The V end lost 8 bases, the J end lost 6 bases, and 16 bases lay between the germline ends. The CDR3 region has the DNA TGTGCCATCCTCGCTCAGGGCGGATCCGGGGAGCTGTTTTTT. Protein sequence: CAILAQGGSGELFF.

The rearrangement uses TRBV9 and TRBJ1-4; TRBD1 is a possible D gene (6 bases). CDR3 length: 18 residues. V lost 0 bases, J lost 4 bases, and 19 bases lay in between. The germline CDR1 and CDR2 sequences are SGDLS and YYNGEE. CDR3 region: CASSVGSKGTRGNEKLFF. The DNA for the CDR3 is TGTGCCAGCAGCGTAGGGTCTAAGGGCACCAGGGGTAATGAAAAACTGTTTTTT.

The rearrangement joins TRBV24-1 to TRBJ2-7; possibly TRBD2 for D (6 bases). V dropped 1 base and J dropped 3 bases, with 15 bases sitting between them. The CDR3 runs to 16 residues. Germline CDR1 KGHDR, CDR2 SFDVKD. Here the CDR3 reads CATSDFEGGAIYEQYF. The CDR3 DNA reads TGTGCCACCAGTGATTTCGAAGGCGGGGCGATCTACGAGCAGTACTTC.

As regards this clone: The sample contains more than one DNA sequence encoding this CDR3. The V and J genes are TRBV18 and TRBJ1-2; no definite D call. This CDR3 is 11 amino acids long. Germline V gene sequence: CDR1 KGHSH, CDR2 LQKENI. The V end was cut by 2 bases, the J end by 8 bases, with 6 bases between. CDR3 loop: CASSPGQGYTF. In DNA, the CDR3 is TGTGCCAGCTCACCAGGCCAGGGCTACACCTTC.

This chain connects TRBV6-5 to TRBJ1-4, with 9 bases lining up with TRBD1. There are 15 residues in the CDR3. The ends lost 6 bases at V and 8 bases at J; junction bases unmatched: 10. In germline, CDR1 is MNHEY, CDR2 SVGAGI. The CDR3 spells CASSVGGTGREKLFF. The DNA for the CDR3 is TGTGCCAGCAGCGTTGGCGGGACAGGGCGGGAAAAACTGTTTTTT.

The chain links TRBV2 to TRBJ2-1; 9 nucleotides match TRBD1. The CDR3 length is 15 residues. V lost 1 base, J lost 3 bases, and 1 base stayed unmatched. Germline assignment: CDR1 SNHLY and CDR2 FYNNEI. In DNA form, the CDR3 reads TGTGCCAGCAGTGAAGAGGGACAGGGCTACAATGAGCAGTTCTTC. This sequence encodes CASSEEGQGYNEQFF.

The chain couples TRBV7-3 to TRBJ1-1, with 10 bases identical to TRBD1. The CDR3 runs 12 residues. The trim removed 3 bases at V and 11 bases at J, leaving 3 bases unmatched. CDR1 and CDR2 (germline): SGHTA, FQGTGA. CDR3 sequence reads: CASSLMGQGAFF. The DNA of the CDR3 is TGTGCCAGCAGCTTGATGGGACAGGGGGCTTTCTTT.

This chain links TRBV4-3 with TRBJ1-5; 9 bases line up with TRBD1. Trimming cost V 0 bases and J 4 bases; bases outside gene matches: 4. Germline assignment: CDR1 LGHNA and CDR2 YSLEER. The CDR3 consists of 16 residues. CDR3 protein: CASSQDLGTGNQPQHF. DNA for the CDR3: TGCGCCAGCAGCCAAGATCTAGGGACAGGGAATCAGCCCCAGCATTTT.

The chain joins TRBV28 to TRBJ2-2; D gene ambiguous. Trimming left V 7 bases short and J 0 bases short, with 21 bases between. Looked up from germline, CDR1 is MDHEN and CDR2 is SYDVKM. This CDR3 has 18 amino acids. CDR3 residues: CASKPERFAASNTGELFF. Here the CDR3 DNA reads TGTGCCAGCAAGCCCGAGAGGTTCGCGGCATCGAACACCGGGGAGCTGTTTTTT. Full variable domain (outside the CDR3, taken from reference TRBV28 and TRBJ2-2): DVKVTQSSRYLVKRTGEKVFLECVQDMDHENMFWYRQDPGLGLRLIYFSYDVKMKEKGDIPEGYSVSREKKERFSLILESASTNQTSMYLCASKPERFAASNTGELFFGEGSRLTVL.

The rearrangement links TRBV7-3 to TRBJ2-1, with TRBD1 matching over 9 bases. After removal of 6 bases from V and 7 bases from J, the junction contained 7 bases not matched to a gene. The CDR3 is 14 residues long. Germline V gene data show CDR1 as SGHTA and CDR2 as FQGTGA. CDR3 amino acids: CASSPGTGQNEQFF. In DNA, the CDR3 is TGTGCCAGCAGTCCCGGGACAGGGCAAAATGAGCAGTTCTTC.